This T cell receptor beta chain comes out of a study of cytomegalovirus exposure and HLA in healthy donors. Study-wide background: The early release's HLA-typed donors yielded tens of millions of unique TCRs. Whole-study findings and limits: Overall, approximately 150 TCR beta chains were annotated as cytomegalovirus-associated.

The primer mix had 60 Vbeta and 13 Jbeta primers. Assay used: immunoSEQ multiplex PCR; TCRdb lists only in-frame clones, some missing. The sample has 85,000 to 90,000 clones; roughly 80% are singletons. Regarding this clone: Its antigen is still unknown.

The TCR originated in a man aged 25 to 45 in good health and CMV-seronegative. The sequencing sample was made of PBMCs.

The chain's CDR3 is CASSRGTSGQPQHF. The CDR3 nucleotides read TGCGCCAGCAGCCGGGGCACCAGCGGGCAGCCCCAGCATTTT. The chain is built from TRBV5-1 and TRBJ1-5, with a possible D match to TRBD1 (5 bases). V lost 4 bases to trimming and J lost 7 bases, with 15 bases between them. The V gene's germline CDR1 is SGHRS and CDR2 YFSETQ. The CDR3 length is 14 residues.